This entry describes one T cell receptor (beta chain). Its target is not known. The data were taken from a study of cytomegalovirus exposure and HLA in healthy donors. At the level of the study: The platform used for the 120 or so validation repertoires matched that of the 666 first-cohort repertoires, a later analysis reported. Study-wide results and limits: As was reported, the classifier diagnosed cytomegalovirus status with high specificity and sensitivity. Later, an analysis found that TCR clusters from the first cohort tended to co-occur in the 90 to 150 validation repertoires.

Sequencing was performed with immunoSEQ multiplex PCR; in TCRdb, only in-frame clones are kept and a portion is missing. In the table there are 150,000 to 200,000 clones, around 88% of which are singletons. Germline V gene sequence: CDR1 KGHSH, CDR2 LQKENI. V was clipped by 1 base and J by 2 bases, with 15 bases between them. CDR3 length equals 17 residues. The receptor was isolated from a woman aged 18 to 35 in good health and CMV-seronegative. The sequencing sample was made of PBMCs. This chain connects TRBV18 to TRBJ1-5; tentative D call: TRBD1 (5 bases). The CDR3 loop reads CASSPRGLGGGNQPQHF. The CDR3 region has the DNA TGTGCCAGCTCACCACGGGGCCTCGGTGGTGGCAATCAGCCCCAGCATTTT. Full variable domain (rest looked up from reference TRBV18 and TRBJ1-5): NAGVMQNPRHLVRRRGQEARLRCSPMKGHSHVYWYRQLPEEGLKFMVYLQKENIIDESGMPKERFSAEFPKEGPSILRIQQVVRGDSAAYFCASSPRGLGGGNQPQHFGDGTRLSIL.